This record looks at one T cell receptor beta chain sequence and its context. The antigen is not known. This CDR3 contains 15 residues. The germline V and J ends were trimmed by 4 bases and 2 bases, with 15 bases remaining between them. Germline V gives CDR1 SGHAT, CDR2 FQNNGV. Scientists made TCR beta libraries using quantitative 5'-RACE with molecular barcodes. TCRdb fed the 5' RACE reads into MiXCR, producing one record per CDR3 protein. The sample comprises about 360,000 distinct CDR3 sequences, 20% of which are singletons, and around 13% rests with the top ten. The record originates from a study of CD8 T cells in ankylosing spondylitis. Whole-study results and caveats: There was reportedly significant enrichment of clones that were disease-linked in matched ankylosing spondylitis synovial fluid. CD8+ disease-linked clones were present at relatively low frequencies in blood. A TCR beta motif made of fewer than ten highly homologous variants seemed typical of ankylosing spondylitis blood.

This TCR came from a male donor with ankylosing spondylitis or in good health (not recorded which). The chain has TRBV11-2 and TRBJ2-7, with D hard to call. Sequencing was carried out using blood, either unsorted or a sorted T cell fraction (not recorded which). In nucleotides, the CDR3 is TGTGCCAGCAGCTACTCACCCGGCAGAACCTACGAGCAGTACTTC. Protein: CASSYSPGRTYEQYF.